A single sample is the source of the 24 T cell receptor beta chains below, sequenced in a study of Ad26.COV2.S vaccination and SARS-CoV-2 variants. Assay used: immunoSEQ multiplex PCR; TCRdb lists only in-frame clones, some missing. This sample has about 350,000 clones; approximately 81% occur once, and the top ten carry roughly 3.5%. The treatment here: around 19 received Ad26.COV2.S at low or high dose, single or two shots; 5 received placebo; per-sample allocation not given. Samples were taken on day 63 after the first vaccine or placebo injection. The sequences come from peripheral blood, collected in a trial of Ad26.COV2.S vaccine versus placebo. These receptors came from a person between 18 and 65 years old who received the Ad26.COV2.S COVID-19 vaccine or a placebo.

The V gene is TRBV11-2, the J gene TRBJ2-7, with D perhaps matching TRBD1 (6 bases). Trimming pared 3 bases from V and 5 bases from J, leaving 14 bases between. In germline, CDR1 is SGHAT, CDR2 FQNNGV. The CDR3 totals 14 residues. CDR3 sequence (DNA): TGTGCCAGCAGCTTTGAACAGGGTTTCCACGAGCAGTACTTC. Amino acids: CASSFEQGFHEQYF.

The chain uses TRBV10-1 and TRBJ2-2; 7 bases are shared with TRBD1. V lost 8 bases and J lost 6; bases outside the gene matches: 12. This CDR3 is 15 amino acids long. Germline V gene sequence: CDR1 WNHNN, CDR2 SYGVQD (reference sequence). The CDR3 spells CASAPGGWEAGELFF. The CDR3 nucleotides read TGCGCCAGCGCACCAGGGGGTTGGGAAGCCGGGGAGCTGTTTTTT.

This clone has more than one count but fewer than ten. The chain joins TRBV10-1 to TRBJ1-2, with 9 bases fitting TRBD1. The CDR3 loop spans 16 amino acids. The germline V gene encodes CDR1 WNHNN and CDR2 SYGVQD (reference sequence). After removal of 0 bases from V and 1 base from J, the junction contained 3 bases not matched to a gene. Written as DNA, the CDR3 is TGCGCCAGCAGTGAGTCTCCGGGACAGGGTAACTATGGCTACACCTTC. It specifies CASSESPGQGNYGYTF.

The V call is TRBV11-2, the J call TRBJ2-3; 7 bases align to TRBD2. After removal of 5 bases from V and 3 bases from J, the junction contained 2 bases not matched to a gene. Germline-derived CDR1 and CDR2 are SGHAT and FQNNGV. The CDR3 length is 13 residues. CDR3 region: CASSTGGTDTQYF. For the CDR3, the DNA is TGTGCCAGCAGCACGGGGGGTACAGATACGCAGTATTTT.

The chain has TRBV30 and TRBJ2-1; D is uncertain. V was clipped by 2 bases and J by 4 bases, with 9 bases between them. The V gene's germline CDR1 is GTSNPN and CDR2 SVGIG (reference sequence). The CDR3 totals 13 residues. CDR3 sequence (DNA): TGTGCCTGGAGTCCAGAATGGTACAATGAGCAGTTCTTC. It is translated as CAWSPEWYNEQFF.

The chain has TRBV19 and TRBJ1-2; maybe TRBD1 (6 bases). The CDR3 is 17 amino acids. Germline V gene lookup returns CDR1 LNHDA and CDR2 SQIVND (reference sequence). Trimming removed 9 bases at V and 3 bases at J, with 26 bases between. The CDR3 region has the DNA TGTGCCAGCACCTCCTGGAGACAGGCAAATCGGGACTATGGCTACACCTTC. Protein: CASTSWRQANRDYGYTF. Combining the CDR3 with reference TRBV19 and TRBJ1-2 gives the whole variable domain DGGITQSPKYLFRKEGQNVTLSCEQNLNHDAMYWYRQDPGQGLRLIYYSQIVNDFQKGDIAEGYSVSREKKESFPLTVTSAQKNPTAFYLCASTSWRQANRDYGYTFGSGTRLTVV.

The rearrangement uses TRBV2 and TRBJ2-3; the match to TRBD1 covers 9 bases. V shed 6 bases, J shed 6 bases, and the junction held 4 bases outside the gene matches. The CDR3 consists of 13 residues. Germline V CDR1 and CDR2: SNHLY, FYNNEI. The CDR3 protein is CASSEDRGDTQYF. In DNA form, the CDR3 reads TGTGCCAGCAGCGAGGACAGGGGTGATACGCAGTATTTT.

The rearrangement links TRBV27 to TRBJ2-1; 9 positions agree with TRBD1. The V segment lost 1 base and the J segment 3 bases; nucleotides outside the gene matches: 7. This CDR3 has 17 residues. The germline V gene encodes CDR1 MNHEY and CDR2 SMNVEV (reference sequence). The CDR3 DNA reads TGTGCCAGCAGTTTATGGGCCGGGACAGGGAACTACAATGAGCAGTTCTTC. It yields the protein CASSLWAGTGNYNEQFF.

The count of this clone is one. This chain links TRBV18 with TRBJ2-2, with unresolved D. Trimming took off 3 bases at V and 2 bases at J, with 13 bases between the two ends. This CDR3 has 16 residues. Germline V gene sequence: CDR1 KGHSH, CDR2 LQKENI. Here the CDR3 reads CASSPLQSTNTGELFF. The CDR3, as DNA: TGTGCCAGCTCACCTTTACAGAGTACCAACACCGGGGAGCTGTTTTTT. Using reference TRBV18 and TRBJ2-2 for the parts outside the CDR3, the full variable domain is NAGVMQNPRHLVRRRGQEARLRCSPMKGHSHVYWYRQLPEEGLKFMVYLQKENIIDESGMPKERFSAEFPKEGPSILRIQQVVRGDSAAYFCASSPLQSTNTGELFFGEGSRLTVL.

The V gene is TRBV20-1, the J gene TRBJ1-1; the match to TRBD1 covers 8 bases. The CDR3 extends over 13 amino acids. Trimming took 3 bases from V and 4 from J; bases not matched to a gene: 4. Germline CDR1 DFQATT, CDR2 SNEGSKA (reference sequence). The CDR3 bases are TGCAGTGCTAGTACAGGGGGACGCACTGAAGCTTTCTTT. This translates into CSASTGGRTEAFF.

The chain employs TRBV6-2 or TRBV6-3 and TRBJ2-1, with 9 positions matching TRBD2. The J segment lost 4 bases and the V segment lost 6 bases, leaving 10 bases of the junction unmatched. The germline V gene encodes CDR1 MNHEY and CDR2 SVGEGT. The CDR3 runs to 16 residues. The CDR3 region has the DNA TGTGCCAGCAGCGGACTAGCGAGGTTAAAATACAATGAGCAGTTCTTC. Protein product: CASSGLARLKYNEQFF.

The chain is built from TRBV2 and TRBJ2-1; 7 positions agree with TRBD1. The junction had 6 bases not matched to a gene; V was cut back by 6 bases and J by 7 bases. The CDR3 spans 13 residues. The germline V gene encodes CDR1 SNHLY and CDR2 FYNNEI. The CDR3: CASRGDRPNEQFF. CDR3 sequence (DNA): TGTGCCAGCAGGGGGGACAGACCAAATGAGCAGTTCTTC.

This chain joins TRBV27 and TRBJ1-2; the D gene is possibly TRBD1 (6 bases). The CDR3 has 15 amino acids. Deletions cut 5 bases from V and 5 bases from J, with 18 bases between. Germline V gene data show CDR1 as MNHEY and CDR2 as SMNVEV (reference sequence). CDR3 region: CASSMSGGLWYGYTF. CDR3 in DNA: TGTGCCAGCAGTATGAGTGGGGGGCTTTGGTATGGCTACACCTTC.

The chain has TRBV11-2 and TRBJ2-1; 7 nucleotides agree with TRBD2. Germline CDR1 reads SGHAT; CDR2 reads FQNNGV. The CDR3 extends over 17 amino acids. V lost 5 bases and J lost 0; bases outside the gene matches: 10. CDR3 sequence reads: CASSPGLVGSSYNEQFF. CDR3 in DNA: TGTGCCAGCAGCCCCGGACTAGTCGGGAGCTCCTACAATGAGCAGTTCTTC.

The rearrangement links TRBV19 to TRBJ2-2; no definite D call. Trimming left V 3 bases short and J 5 bases short, with 13 bases between. From germline, CDR1 is LNHDA and CDR2 SQIVND (reference sequence). CDR3 length: 15 amino acids. DNA for the CDR3: TGTGCCAGTAGTATCCTATCGGGCAGGACCGGGGAGCTGTTTTTT. Its translation is CASSILSGRTGELFF.

This chain uses TRBV18 with TRBJ1-2; 7 positions agree with TRBD1. With V trimmed by 6 bases and J by 2 bases, 18 bases remained unmatched. This CDR3 region has 18 residues. Germline CDR1 is KGHSH and CDR2 is LQKENI. The CDR3 sequence is CASSPGQVRRGGNYGYTF. CDR3 in DNA: TGTGCCAGCTCCCCCGGACAGGTGCGACGAGGAGGGAACTATGGCTACACCTTC.

A few counts support this clone. V gene TRBV6-2 or TRBV6-3 combines with J gene TRBJ1-2; TRBD1 matches at 7 bases. CDR3 size: 14 residues. J lost 7 bases, V lost 5 bases, and 10 bases had no gene match. Germline V CDR1 and CDR2: MNHEY, SVGEGT. This CDR3 reads CASSPLTGTSGYTF. For the CDR3, the DNA is TGTGCCAGCAGTCCCCTGACAGGGACCTCTGGCTACACCTTC.

CDR3 nucleotides: TGCGCCAGCAGTGGCTTGGCAGGGGGCACCTACAATGAGCAGTTCTTC. Its translation: CASSGLAGGTYNEQFF. This chain connects TRBV10-1 to TRBJ2-1; TRBD1 matches 8 bases. CDR1 WNHNN and CDR2 SYGVQD come from the germline V gene (reference sequence). The CDR3 loop spans 16 amino acids. V trimming: 4 bases; J trimming: 2 bases; junction bases outside the gene matches: 7.

This clone was seen a few times. Other DNA sequences in the sample encode the same CDR3. The CDR3 coding sequence is TGTGCCAGCAGCGTAGGACAGAGCTCCTATAATTCACCCCTCCACTTT. It yields the protein CASSVGQSSYNSPLHF. The rearrangement links TRBV9 to TRBJ1-6; perhaps TRBD1 as D (5 bases). Germline V gives CDR1 SGDLS, CDR2 YYNGEE. Trimming left V 0 bases short and J 0 bases short, with 7 bases between. CDR3 length equals 16 residues.

The chain uses TRBV13 and TRBJ2-7, with 7 bases that match TRBD1. The V segment lost 4 bases and the J segment 1 base; nucleotides outside the gene matches: 7. Germline V gives CDR1 PRHDT, CDR2 FYEKMQ (reference sequence). CDR3 length equals 15 residues. CDR3 sequence reads: CASSWSRGLSYEQYF. DNA for the CDR3: TGTGCCAGCAGCTGGTCAAGGGGGCTTTCCTACGAGCAGTACTTC.

The chain combines TRBV6-2 or TRBV6-3 with TRBJ1-2, with no clear D. The CDR3 is 15 amino acids. Germline V lookup: CDR1 MNHEY, CDR2 SVGEGT. V lost 0 bases and J 5 bases, leaving 13 bases between the germline ends. CDR3 sequence (DNA): TGTGCCAGCAGTTACTCGGGCAGTCCGACATATGGCTACACCTTC. It is translated as CASSYSGSPTYGYTF.

The J gene is TRBJ1-5, the V gene TRBV11-2; a weak D match, TRBD1 (5 bases). The V and J ends lost 4 bases and 1 base respectively, with 8 bases between them. Germline CDR1 reads SGHAT; CDR2 reads FQNNGV. This CDR3 is 14 amino acids long. The CDR3 bases are TGTGCCAGCAGCTCGGGACTGAGCAATCAGCCCCAGCATTTT. Translation: CASSSGLSNQPQHF.

This sequence joins TRBV18 and TRBJ1-5; D remains unclear. Germline values: CDR1 KGHSH, CDR2 LQKENI. The ends were cut back, 4 bases at V and 4 bases at J, with 5 bases in the middle. This CDR3 is 12 amino acids long. CDR3 coding DNA: TGTGCCAGCTCACAGATGAATCAGCCCCAGCATTTT. This encodes CASSQMNQPQHF. Supplemented by reference TRBV18 and TRBJ1-5, the full variable domain reads NAGVMQNPRHLVRRRGQEARLRCSPMKGHSHVYWYRQLPEEGLKFMVYLQKENIIDESGMPKERFSAEFPKEGPSILRIQQVVRGDSAAYFCASSQMNQPQHFGDGTRLSIL.

The V gene is TRBV29-1, the J gene TRBJ2-1; D gene unclear. Germline-derived CDR1 and CDR2 are SQVTM and ANQGSEA. This CDR3 contains 11 residues. Trimming pared 0 bases from V and 7 bases from J, leaving 4 bases between. CDR3 bases: TGCAGCGTTGAAGATTCTAATGAGCAGTTCTTC. Encoded protein: CSVEDSNEQFF.